This T cell receptor beta chain came from a study of blood T cells in healthy people across ages. Whole-study results and caveats: Roughly linear age-related decline in beta diversity appeared, significant by age approximately 41.

A J-beta primer mix and a sample-barcoded 5' primer were used in a second PCR of roughly 7 to 12 cycles. Via MiXCR, TCRdb re-called the 5' RACE reads, giving one row per CDR3 protein. The top ten clones hold under 10% of a sample with more than 600,000 distinct CDR3 sequences, roughly 25% of them seen once. This CDR3 comprises 15 residues. The V gene's germline CDR1 is MDHEN and CDR2 SYDVKM. With 6 bases removed from V and 2 bases from J, the gap between germline ends came to 17 bases. This clonotype was seen a few times. Its antigen remains unknown. A further study also used this sample, focusing on T cells of mothers and their children. That publication notes: With unrelated pairs as the comparison, related mother-child pairs had a slightly higher overlap that was not significant.

V usage is TRBV28 and J usage is TRBJ2-7; TRBD2 is a possible D gene (5 bases). Sequenced material: blood. The clonotype comes from a boy younger than 18 in good health. The DNA for the CDR3 is TGTGCCAGCAGCCAATCGGGGTGGGAAGCCTACGAGCAGTACTTC. It encodes CASSQSGWEAYEQYF.